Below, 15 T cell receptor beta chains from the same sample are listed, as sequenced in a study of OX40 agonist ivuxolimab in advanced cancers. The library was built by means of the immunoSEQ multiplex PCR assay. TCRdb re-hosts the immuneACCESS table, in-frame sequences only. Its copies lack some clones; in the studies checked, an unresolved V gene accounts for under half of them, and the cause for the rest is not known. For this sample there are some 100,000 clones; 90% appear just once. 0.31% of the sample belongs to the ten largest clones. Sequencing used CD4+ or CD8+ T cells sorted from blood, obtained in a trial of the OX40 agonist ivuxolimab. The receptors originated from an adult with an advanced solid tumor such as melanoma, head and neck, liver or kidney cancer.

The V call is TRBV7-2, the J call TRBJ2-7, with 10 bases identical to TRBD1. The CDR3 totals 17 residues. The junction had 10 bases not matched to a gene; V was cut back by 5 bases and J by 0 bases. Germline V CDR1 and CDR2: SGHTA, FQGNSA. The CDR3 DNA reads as TGTGCCAGCAGCCCTAGACAGGGGGCACCAGGCTCCTACGAGCAGTACTTC. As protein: CASSPRQGAPGSYEQYF.

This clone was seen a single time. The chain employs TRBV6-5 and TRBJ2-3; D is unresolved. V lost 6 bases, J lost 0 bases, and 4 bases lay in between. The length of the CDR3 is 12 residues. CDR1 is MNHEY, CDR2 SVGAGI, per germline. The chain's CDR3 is CASRDSTDTQYF. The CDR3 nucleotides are TGTGCCAGCAGGGACAGCACAGATACGCAGTATTTT.

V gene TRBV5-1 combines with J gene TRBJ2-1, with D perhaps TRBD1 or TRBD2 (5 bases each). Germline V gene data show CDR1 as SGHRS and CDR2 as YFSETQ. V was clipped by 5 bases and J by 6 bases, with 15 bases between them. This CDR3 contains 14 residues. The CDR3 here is CASSRGGHGNEQFF. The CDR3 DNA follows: TGCGCCAGCAGTCGGGGCGGGCACGGCAATGAGCAGTTCTTC.

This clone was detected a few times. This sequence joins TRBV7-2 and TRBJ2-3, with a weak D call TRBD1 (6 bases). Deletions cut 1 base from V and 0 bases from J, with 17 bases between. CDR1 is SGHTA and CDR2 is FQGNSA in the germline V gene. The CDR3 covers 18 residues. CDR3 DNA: TGTGCCAGCAGCTTAGTATGGCAGGGGCCTACTAGCACAGATACGCAGTATTTT. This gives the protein CASSLVWQGPTSTDTQYF.

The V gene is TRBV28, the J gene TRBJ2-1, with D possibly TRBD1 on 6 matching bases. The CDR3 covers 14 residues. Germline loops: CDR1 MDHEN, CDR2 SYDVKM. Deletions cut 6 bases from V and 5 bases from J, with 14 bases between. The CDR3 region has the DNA TGTGCCAGCAGGAGGGGGAGTAAGGACAATGAGCAGTTCTTC. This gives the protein CASRRGSKDNEQFF. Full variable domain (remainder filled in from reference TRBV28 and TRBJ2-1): DVKVTQSSRYLVKRTGEKVFLECVQDMDHENMFWYRQDPGLGLRLIYFSYDVKMKEKGDIPEGYSVSREKKERFSLILESASTNQTSMYLCASRRGSKDNEQFFGPGTRLTVL.

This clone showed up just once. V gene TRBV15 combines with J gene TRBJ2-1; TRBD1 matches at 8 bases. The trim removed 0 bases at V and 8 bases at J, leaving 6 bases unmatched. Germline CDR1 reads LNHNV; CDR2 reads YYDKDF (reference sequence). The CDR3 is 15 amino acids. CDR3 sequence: CATSRDTPGGYEQFF. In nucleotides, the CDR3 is TGTGCCACCAGCAGAGATACCCCAGGGGGCTATGAGCAGTTCTTC.

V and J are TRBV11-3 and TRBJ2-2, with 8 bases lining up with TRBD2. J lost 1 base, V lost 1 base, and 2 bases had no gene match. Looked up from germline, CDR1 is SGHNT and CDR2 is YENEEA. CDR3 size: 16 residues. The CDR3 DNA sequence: TGTGCCAGCAGCTTAGCGGGAGGGTTGAACACCGGGGAGCTGTTTTTT. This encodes CASSLAGGLNTGELFF.

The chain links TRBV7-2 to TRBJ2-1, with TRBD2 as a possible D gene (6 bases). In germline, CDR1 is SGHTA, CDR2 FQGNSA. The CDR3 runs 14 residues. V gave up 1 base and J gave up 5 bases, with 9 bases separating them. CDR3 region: CASSLDPSDNEQFF. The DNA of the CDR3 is TGTGCCAGCAGCTTAGACCCTAGCGACAATGAGCAGTTCTTC.

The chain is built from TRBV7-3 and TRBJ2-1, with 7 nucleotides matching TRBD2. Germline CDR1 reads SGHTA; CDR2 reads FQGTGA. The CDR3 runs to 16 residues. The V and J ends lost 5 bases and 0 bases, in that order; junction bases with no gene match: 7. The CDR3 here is CASSLSGFSSYNEQFF. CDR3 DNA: TGTGCCAGCAGCCTTAGCGGGTTCAGCTCCTACAATGAGCAGTTCTTC.

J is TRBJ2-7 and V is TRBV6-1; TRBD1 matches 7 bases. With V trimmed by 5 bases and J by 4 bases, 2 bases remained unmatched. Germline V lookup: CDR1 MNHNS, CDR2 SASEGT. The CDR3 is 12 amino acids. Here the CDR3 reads CASSKTGYEQYF. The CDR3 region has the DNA TGTGCCAGCAGTAAGACAGGGTACGAGCAGTACTTC.

CDR3 region: CASSLGVTGNQETQYF. The CDR3 DNA sequence: TGCGCCAGCAGCTTGGGTGTGACAGGGAATCAAGAGACCCAGTACTTC. The chain employs TRBV5-1 and TRBJ2-5; 7 positions agree with TRBD1. Germline assignment: CDR1 SGHRS and CDR2 YFSETQ. The CDR3 extends over 16 amino acids. The junction had 7 bases not matched to a gene; V was cut back by 0 bases and J by 2 bases.

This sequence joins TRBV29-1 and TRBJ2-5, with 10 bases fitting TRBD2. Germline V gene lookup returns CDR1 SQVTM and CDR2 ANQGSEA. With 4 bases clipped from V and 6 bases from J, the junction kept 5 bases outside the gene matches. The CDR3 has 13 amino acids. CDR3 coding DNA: TGCAGCGTTGTAGCGGGAGGACGGCAGACCCAGTACTTC. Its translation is CSVVAGGRQTQYF.

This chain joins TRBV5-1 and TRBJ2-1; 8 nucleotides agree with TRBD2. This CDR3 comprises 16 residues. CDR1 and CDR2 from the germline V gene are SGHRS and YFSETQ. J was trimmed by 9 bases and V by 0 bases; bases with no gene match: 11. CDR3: CASSLAGLALGGEQFF. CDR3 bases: TGCGCCAGCAGCTTGGCAGGACTAGCTTTGGGCGGTGAGCAGTTCTTC.

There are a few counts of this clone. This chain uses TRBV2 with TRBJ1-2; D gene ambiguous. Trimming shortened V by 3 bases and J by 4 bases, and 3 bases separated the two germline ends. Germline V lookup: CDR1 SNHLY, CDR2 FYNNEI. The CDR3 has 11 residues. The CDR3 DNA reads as TGTGCCAGCAGTGAGGGCTATGGCTACACCTTC. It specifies CASSEGYGYTF.

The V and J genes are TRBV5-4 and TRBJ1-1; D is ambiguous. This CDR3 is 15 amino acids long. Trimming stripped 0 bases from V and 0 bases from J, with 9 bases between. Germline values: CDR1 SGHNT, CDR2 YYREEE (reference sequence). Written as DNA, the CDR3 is TGTGCCAGCAGCTTGGGACCAGCCCTGAACACTGAAGCTTTCTTT. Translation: CASSLGPALNTEAFF. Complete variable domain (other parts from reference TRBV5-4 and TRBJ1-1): ETGVTQSPTHLIKTRGQQVTLRCSSQSGHNTVSWYQQALGQGPQFIFQYYREEENGRGNFPPRFSGLQFPNYSSELNVNALELDDSALYLCASSLGPALNTEAFFGQGTRLTVV.